The 17 T cell receptor beta chains given below trace back to one sample, sequenced in a study of blood T cell repertoires in COVID-19. Assay: immunoSEQ multiplex PCR; the TCRdb copy retains only in-frame clones and omits some. Of under 350,000 clones in the sample, approximately 90% are singletons; the top ten hold 6.5% to 8%. The specimen sequenced was peripheral blood. The receptors originated from a woman aged 25 to 39 with COVID-19, enrolled during active disease.

J is TRBJ2-5 and V is TRBV15; D is possibly TRBD1 (6 bases). There are 15 residues in the CDR3. Trimming removed 4 bases from V and 4 bases from J, with 16 bases in between. The germline gives CDR1 LNHNV, CDR2 YYDKDF (reference sequence). CDR3 region: CATSIQQTGAETQYF. CDR3 in DNA: TGTGCCACCAGCATACAGCAGACAGGCGCAGAGACCCAGTACTTC.

The chain carries TRBV5-1 and TRBJ1-4; D gene uncertain. This CDR3 spans 15 amino acids. Per the germline V gene, CDR1 is SGHRS and CDR2 is YFSETQ. V was trimmed by 1 base and J by 1 base, leaving 8 bases between them. CDR3 protein: CASSLSGKTNEKLFF. The DNA for the CDR3 is TGCGCCAGCAGCTTGTCCGGGAAAACTAATGAAAAACTGTTTTTT.

V usage is TRBV19 and J usage is TRBJ1-1; D unclear. V was pared by 2 bases and J by 5 bases, with 15 bases between. The CDR3 has 15 amino acids. Looked up from germline, CDR1 is LNHDA and CDR2 is SQIVND (reference sequence). CDR3 protein: CASSIRGSAGTEAFF. The CDR3 region has the DNA TGTGCCAGTAGTATAAGAGGGTCGGCGGGGACTGAAGCTTTCTTT.

The chain has TRBV7-9 and TRBJ2-2; D is unclear. The CDR3 length is 13 residues. CDR1 and CDR2 (germline): SEHNR, FQNEAQ (reference sequence). Between the trimmed V and J ends, which lost 2 bases and 2 bases, there was a span of 3 bases. The CDR3 DNA follows: TGTGCCAGCAGCTTAACAAACACCGGGGAGCTGTTTTTT. It specifies CASSLTNTGELFF.

This clone appeared a single time. The chain employs TRBV10-2 and TRBJ2-7, with 7 nucleotides matching TRBD1. The CDR3 runs to 11 residues. J gave up 6 bases and V 8 bases, and 4 bases lay outside the gene matches. Germline V gives CDR1 WSHSY, CDR2 SAAADI. The chain's CDR3 is CASVTGVEQYF. CDR3 DNA: TGCGCCAGCGTAACAGGGGTCGAGCAGTACTTC.

The chain joins TRBV6-5 to TRBJ1-5; no reliable D call. The CDR3 totals 13 residues. Germline CDR1 MNHEY, CDR2 SVGAGI. Trimming took 4 bases from V and 1 from J, leaving 5 bases between them. CDR3 sequence (DNA): TGTGCCAGCAGTTTCGGGAGCAATCAGCCCCAGCATTTT. Translated, it gives CASSFGSNQPQHF.

CDR3 in amino acids: CAWKKRWDTTDYGYTF. The CDR3 DNA reads TGTGCCTGGAAAAAAAGGTGGGACACGACGGACTATGGCTACACCTTC. This chain links TRBV30 with TRBJ1-2; a possible D gene is TRBD1 (6 bases). V was shortened by 4 bases and J by 3 bases, with 21 bases between the two germline ends. Germline V lookup: CDR1 GTSNPN, CDR2 SVGIG (reference sequence). The CDR3 runs 16 residues.

This clone was recorded only once. The chain has TRBV7-3 and TRBJ1-1, with D unclear. Germline CDR1 is SGHTA and CDR2 is FQGTGA. V lost 5 bases, J lost 5 bases, and 12 bases lay in between. CDR3 length: 13 residues. CDR3 DNA sequence: TGTGCCAGCAGCCCCGGGTGGAAGACTGAAGCTTTCTTT. It yields the protein CASSPGWKTEAFF.

The CDR3 nucleotides are TGTGCCAGCAGCCTTACTCCGGACAGGGTTAGAAACACCATATATTTT. Translation: CASSLTPDRVRNTIYF. The chain uses TRBV7-2 and TRBJ1-3; TRBD1 aligns across 8 bases. The CDR3 extends over 16 amino acids. Germline CDR1 reads SGHTA; CDR2 reads FQGNSA. V dropped 5 bases and J dropped 5; count of bases not matched to a gene: 11.

The V gene is TRBV25-1, the J gene TRBJ2-1, with TRBD2 matching 9 bases. This CDR3 has 18 residues. With 5 bases clipped from V and 0 bases from J, the junction kept 11 bases outside the gene matches. Looked up from germline, CDR1 is MGHDK and CDR2 is SYGVNS. CDR3 residues: CASSSAGGPSSSYNEQFF. The CDR3 DNA reads as TGTGCCAGCAGTTCGGCGGGAGGGCCCTCAAGCTCCTACAATGAGCAGTTCTTC.

CDR3 DNA: TGTGCCAGCAGCTTCTCGCGGTCCTACGAGCAGTACTTC. It translates to CASSFSRSYEQYF. The rearrangement joins TRBV5-4 to TRBJ2-7; D not certain. Per germline, CDR1 SGHNT and CDR2 YYREEE (reference sequence). Trimming took 2 bases from V and 1 from J, leaving 7 bases between them. The CDR3 has 13 amino acids.

This clone was counted between two and nine times. This chain links TRBV6-6 with TRBJ2-7; perhaps TRBD2 as D (5 bases). The CDR3 is made up of 15 amino acids. The V gene lost 4 bases and the J gene lost 7 bases, with 20 bases spanning the gap. Germline V gene lookup returns CDR1 MNHNY and CDR2 SVGAGI (reference sequence). The CDR3 loop reads CASSLSGNNRGEQYF. The CDR3 coding sequence is TGTGCCAGCAGTTTATCGGGGAACAACCGGGGAGAGCAGTACTTC.

The chain is built from TRBV18 and TRBJ2-7; 7 bases align to TRBD1. V shed 4 bases, J shed 4 bases, and the junction held 7 bases outside the gene matches. Germline V gives CDR1 KGHSH, CDR2 LQKENI. This CDR3 spans 14 amino acids. CDR3 bases: TGTGCCAGCTCACAGCGACAGGGCTTTTACGAGCAGTACTTC. It specifies CASSQRQGFYEQYF.

This clone was counted a single time. This rearrangement joins TRBV6-5 to TRBJ2-1; TRBD1 agrees at 10 bases. The trim removed 6 bases at V and 10 bases at J, leaving 6 bases unmatched. CDR1 MNHEY and CDR2 SVGAGI come from the germline V gene. The CDR3 is 13 residues long. The CDR3 protein is CASRRQGAREQFF. In nucleotides, the CDR3 is TGTGCCAGCAGGCGACAGGGGGCGCGGGAGCAGTTCTTC.

This clone was detected once. This chain uses TRBV23-1 with TRBJ1-1; D is undetermined. TRBV23-1 is an ORF, and what it does is uncertain. Trimming took 3 bases from V and 11 from J, leaving 16 bases between them. CDR3 size: 13 residues. CDR3 residues: CASSHLTGGWAFF. CDR3 DNA sequence: TGCGCCAGCAGTCACCTCACTGGAGGCTGGGCTTTCTTT.

The chain couples TRBV19 to TRBJ1-6; D is ambiguous. Trimming took off 4 bases at V and 6 bases at J, with 13 bases between the two ends. The germline CDR1 and CDR2 sequences are LNHDA and SQIVND (reference sequence). The CDR3 has 15 residues. CDR3 residues: CASSTRGASNSPLHF. DNA of the CDR3: TGTGCCAGTAGTACCCGCGGAGCATCTAATTCACCCCTCCACTTT.

The chain has TRBV9 and TRBJ1-3, with 9 bases aligning to TRBD1. The CDR3 is 13 residues long. The V gene's germline CDR1 is SGDLS and CDR2 YYNGEE. V lost 7 bases to trimming and J lost 2 bases; unmatched junction nucleotides: 1. CDR3 sequence: CASGQGTGNTIYF. CDR3 nucleotide sequence: TGTGCCAGCGGACAGGGGACTGGAAACACCATATATTTT.